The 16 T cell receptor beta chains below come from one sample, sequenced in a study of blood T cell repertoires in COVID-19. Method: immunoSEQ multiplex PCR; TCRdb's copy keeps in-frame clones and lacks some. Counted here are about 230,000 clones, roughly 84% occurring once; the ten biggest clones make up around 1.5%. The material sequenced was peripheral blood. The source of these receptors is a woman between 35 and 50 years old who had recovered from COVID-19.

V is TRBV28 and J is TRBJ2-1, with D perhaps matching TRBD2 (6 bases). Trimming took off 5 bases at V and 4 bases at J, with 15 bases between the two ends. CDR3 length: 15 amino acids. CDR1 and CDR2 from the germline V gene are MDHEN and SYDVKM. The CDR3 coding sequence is TGTGCCAGCAGTCAGGGACTTATTTTTTACAATGAGCAGTTCTTC. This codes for CASSQGLIFYNEQFF. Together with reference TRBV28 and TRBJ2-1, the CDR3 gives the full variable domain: DVKVTQSSRYLVKRTGEKVFLECVQDMDHENMFWYRQDPGLGLRLIYFSYDVKMKEKGDIPEGYSVSREKKERFSLILESASTNQTSMYLCASSQGLIFYNEQFFGPGTRLTVL.

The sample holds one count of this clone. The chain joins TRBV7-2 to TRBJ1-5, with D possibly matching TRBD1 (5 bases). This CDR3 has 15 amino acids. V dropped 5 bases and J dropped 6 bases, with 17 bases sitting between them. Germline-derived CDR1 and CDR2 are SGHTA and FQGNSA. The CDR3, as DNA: TGTGCCAGCAGCACAGGAACGTGGTCTAGTCAGCCCCAGCATTTT. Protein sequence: CASSTGTWSSQPQHF.

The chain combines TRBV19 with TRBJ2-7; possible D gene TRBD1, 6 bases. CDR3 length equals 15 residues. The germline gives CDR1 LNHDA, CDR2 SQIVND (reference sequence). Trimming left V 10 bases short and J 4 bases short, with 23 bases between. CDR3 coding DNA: TGTGCCACCGGCCCAATGGTGGGACAACCTTACGAGCAGTACTTC. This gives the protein CATGPMVGQPYEQYF.

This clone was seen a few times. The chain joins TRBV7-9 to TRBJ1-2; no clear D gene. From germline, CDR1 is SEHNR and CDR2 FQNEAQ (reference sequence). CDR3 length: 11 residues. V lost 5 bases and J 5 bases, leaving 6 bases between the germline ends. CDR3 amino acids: CASSPQYGYTF. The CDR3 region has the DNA TGTGCCAGCAGCCCACAGTATGGCTACACCTTC.

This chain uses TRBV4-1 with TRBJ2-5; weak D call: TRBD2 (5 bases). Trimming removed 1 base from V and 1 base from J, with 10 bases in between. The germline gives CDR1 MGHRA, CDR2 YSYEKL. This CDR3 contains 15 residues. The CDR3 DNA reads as TGCGCCAGCAGCCAAGCGGGGTTCACCCAAGAGACCCAGTACTTC. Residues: CASSQAGFTQETQYF.

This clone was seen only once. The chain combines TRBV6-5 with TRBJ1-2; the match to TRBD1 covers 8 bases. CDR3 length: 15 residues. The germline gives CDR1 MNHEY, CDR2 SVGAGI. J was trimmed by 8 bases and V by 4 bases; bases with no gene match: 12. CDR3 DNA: TGTGCCAGCAGTTTTAGGACAGGGCTTTCGCGGGGCTACACCTTC. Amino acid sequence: CASSFRTGLSRGYTF.

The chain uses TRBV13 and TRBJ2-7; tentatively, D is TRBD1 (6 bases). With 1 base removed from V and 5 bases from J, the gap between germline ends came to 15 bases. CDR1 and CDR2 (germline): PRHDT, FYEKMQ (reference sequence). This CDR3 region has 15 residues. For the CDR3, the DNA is TGTGCCAGCAGCTTAGATTCAGGGGTGAGGAACGAGCAGTACTTC. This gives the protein CASSLDSGVRNEQYF.

The CDR3 bases are TGTGCCAGCTCACCAAGCTCAACTAATGAAAAACTGTTTTTT. Protein sequence: CASSPSSTNEKLFF. The chain combines TRBV18 with TRBJ1-4, with D unresolved. In germline, CDR1 is KGHSH, CDR2 LQKENI. The CDR3 is made up of 14 amino acids. With 2 bases removed from V and 0 bases from J, the gap between germline ends came to 4 bases.

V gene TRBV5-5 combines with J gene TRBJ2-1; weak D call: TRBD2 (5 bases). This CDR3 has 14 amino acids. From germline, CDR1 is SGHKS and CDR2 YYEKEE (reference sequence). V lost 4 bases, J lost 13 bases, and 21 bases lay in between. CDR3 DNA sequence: TGTGCCAGCAGCATACTACTAGTAGAGGGTAGCCAGTTCTTC. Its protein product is CASSILLVEGSQFF.

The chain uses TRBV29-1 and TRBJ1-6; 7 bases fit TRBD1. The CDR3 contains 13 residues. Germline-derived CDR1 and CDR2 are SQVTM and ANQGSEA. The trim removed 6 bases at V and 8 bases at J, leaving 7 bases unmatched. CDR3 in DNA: TGCAGCGTCCGACAGGGAAGCCATTCACCCCTCCACTTT. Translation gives CSVRQGSHSPLHF.

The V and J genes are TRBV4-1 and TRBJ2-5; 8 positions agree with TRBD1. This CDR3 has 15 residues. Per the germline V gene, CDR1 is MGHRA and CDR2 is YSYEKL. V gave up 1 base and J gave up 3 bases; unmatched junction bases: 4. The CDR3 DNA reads TGCGCCAGCAGCCAAGCCGGGACAGGCGAAGAGACCCAGTACTTC. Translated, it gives CASSQAGTGEETQYF.

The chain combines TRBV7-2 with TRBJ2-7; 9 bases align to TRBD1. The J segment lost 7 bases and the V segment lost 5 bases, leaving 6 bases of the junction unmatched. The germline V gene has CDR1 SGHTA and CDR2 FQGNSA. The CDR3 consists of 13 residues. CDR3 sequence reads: CASSRDRVGEQYF. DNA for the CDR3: TGTGCCAGCAGCCGGGACAGGGTGGGGGAGCAGTACTTC.

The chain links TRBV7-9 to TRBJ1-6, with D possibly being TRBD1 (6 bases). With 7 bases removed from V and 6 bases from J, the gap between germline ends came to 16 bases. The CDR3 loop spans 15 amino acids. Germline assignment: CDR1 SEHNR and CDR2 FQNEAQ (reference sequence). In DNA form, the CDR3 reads TGTGCCAGCACCTTGGGGGCTACTGGTAATTCACCCCTCCACTTT. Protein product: CASTLGATGNSPLHF.

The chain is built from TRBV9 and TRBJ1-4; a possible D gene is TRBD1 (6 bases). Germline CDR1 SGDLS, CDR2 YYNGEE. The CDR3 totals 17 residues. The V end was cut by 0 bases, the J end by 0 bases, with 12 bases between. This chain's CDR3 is CASSVGVGGSTNEKLFF. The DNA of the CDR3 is TGTGCCAGCAGCGTAGGGGTAGGGGGATCAACTAATGAAAAACTGTTTTTT.

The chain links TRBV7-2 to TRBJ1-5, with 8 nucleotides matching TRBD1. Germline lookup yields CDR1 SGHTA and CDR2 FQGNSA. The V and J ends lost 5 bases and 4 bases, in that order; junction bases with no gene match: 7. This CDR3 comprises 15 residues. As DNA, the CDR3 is TGTGCCAGCAGCCTAAGACAGGGGTTAAATCAGCCCCAGCATTTT. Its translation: CASSLRQGLNQPQHF. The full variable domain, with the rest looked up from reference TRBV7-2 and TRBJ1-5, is GAGVSQSPSNKVTEKGKDVELRCDPISGHTALYWYRQSLGQGLEFLIYFQGNSAPDKSGLPSDRFSAERTGGSVSTLTIQRTQQEDSAVYLCASSLRQGLNQPQHFGDGTRLSIL.

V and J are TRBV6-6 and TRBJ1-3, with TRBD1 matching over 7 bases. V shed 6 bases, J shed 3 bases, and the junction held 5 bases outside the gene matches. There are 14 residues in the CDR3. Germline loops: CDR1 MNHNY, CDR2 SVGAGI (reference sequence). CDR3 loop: CASSIDRVGNTIYF. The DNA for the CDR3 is TGTGCCAGCAGCATAGACAGGGTTGGAAACACCATATATTTT.